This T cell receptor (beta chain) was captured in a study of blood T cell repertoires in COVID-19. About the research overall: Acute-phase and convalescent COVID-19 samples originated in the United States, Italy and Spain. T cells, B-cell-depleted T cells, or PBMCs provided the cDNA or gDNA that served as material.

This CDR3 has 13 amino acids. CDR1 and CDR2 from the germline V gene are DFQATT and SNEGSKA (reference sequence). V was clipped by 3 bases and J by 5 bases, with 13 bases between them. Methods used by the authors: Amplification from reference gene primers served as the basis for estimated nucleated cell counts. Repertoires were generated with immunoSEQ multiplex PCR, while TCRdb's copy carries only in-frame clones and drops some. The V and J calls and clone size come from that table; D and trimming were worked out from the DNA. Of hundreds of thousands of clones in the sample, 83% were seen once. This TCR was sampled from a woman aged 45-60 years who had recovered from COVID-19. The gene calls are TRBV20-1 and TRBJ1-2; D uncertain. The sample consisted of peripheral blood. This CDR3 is CSASRPDFYGYTF. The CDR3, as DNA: TGCAGTGCTAGTCGTCCGGACTTTTATGGCTACACCTTC.